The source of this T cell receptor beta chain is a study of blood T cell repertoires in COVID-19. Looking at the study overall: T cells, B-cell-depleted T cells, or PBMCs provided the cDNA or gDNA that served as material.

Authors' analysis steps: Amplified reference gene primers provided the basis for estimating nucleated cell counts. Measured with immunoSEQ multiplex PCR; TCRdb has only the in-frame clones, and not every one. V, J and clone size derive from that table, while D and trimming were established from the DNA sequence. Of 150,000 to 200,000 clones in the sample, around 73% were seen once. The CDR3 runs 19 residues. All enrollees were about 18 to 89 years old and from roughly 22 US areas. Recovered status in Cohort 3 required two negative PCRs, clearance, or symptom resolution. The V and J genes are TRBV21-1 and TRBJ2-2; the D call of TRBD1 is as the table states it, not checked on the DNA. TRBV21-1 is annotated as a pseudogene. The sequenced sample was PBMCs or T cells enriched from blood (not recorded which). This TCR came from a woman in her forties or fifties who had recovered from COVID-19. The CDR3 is CASALPRQTPSGETGELFF. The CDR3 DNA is TGTGCCAGCGCCCTCCCCCGACAGACACCCTCAGGGGAAACCGGGGAGCTGTTTTTT.